Sequencing of this TCR beta chain was carried out in a study of early T cells in non-severe SARS-CoV-2 infection. V dropped 4 bases and J dropped 5; count of bases not matched to a gene: 5. The CDR3 totals 15 residues. Germline values: CDR1 LNHNV, CDR2 YYDKDF (reference sequence). MiXCR, run by TCRdb on the 5' RACE reads, gives a single entry per CDR3 protein. The sample lists under 25,000 distinct CDR3 sequences, less than 5.5% occurring once. Many counts were recorded for this clonotype. This clonotype was obtained from an adult who was a healthcare worker with PCR-confirmed SARS-CoV-2 infection or an uninfected control (not recorded which). This rearrangement joins TRBV15 to TRBJ1-4; 9 bases match TRBD1. Input material: whole blood. The CDR3 region is CATSKGQGQNEKLFF. In DNA form, the CDR3 reads TGTGCCACCAGCAAGGGACAGGGTCAGAATGAAAAACTGTTTTTT. Using reference TRBV15 and TRBJ1-4 for the parts outside the CDR3, the full variable domain is DAMVIQNPRYQVTQFGKPVTLSCSQTLNHNVMYWYQQKSSQAPKLLFHYYDKDFNNEADTPDNFQSRRPNTSFCFLDIRSPGLGDTAMYLCATSKGQGQNEKLFFGSGTQLSVL.